The 19 T cell receptor beta chains presented below share a single source sample, sequenced in a study of PD-1 blockade in classical Hodgkin lymphoma. Autologous stem cell transplantation was followed by relapse in every patient, and brentuximab vedotin exposure varied. Libraries were prepared by immunoSEQ multiplex PCR; TCRdb keeps only in-frame clonotypes and omits some of them. Counted here are nearly 100,000 clones, over 80% occurring once; the ten biggest clones make up 10% to 15%. Sample: peripheral blood mononuclear cells (PBMCs), taken at baseline. All receptors derive from a human donor with classical Hodgkin lymphoma.

The chain uses TRBV7-6 and TRBJ2-1, with 8 bases lining up with TRBD2. The CDR3 contains 15 residues. Germline V gene lookup returns CDR1 SGHVS and CDR2 FNYEAQ. V shed 1 base, J shed 3 bases, and the junction held 2 bases outside the gene matches. This chain's CDR3 is CASSLGTSGYNEQFF. CDR3 bases: TGTGCCAGCAGCTTAGGAACTAGCGGCTACAATGAGCAGTTCTTC.

V and J are TRBV5-6 and TRBJ2-2; D might be TRBD1 (5 bases). The CDR3 is 15 residues long. V lost 0 bases and J lost 5, with 11 bases in between. The germline gives CDR1 SGHDT, CDR2 YYEEEE. The chain's CDR3 is CASSLDPGKTGELFF. The CDR3 nucleotides read TGTGCCAGCAGCTTGGATCCAGGGAAGACCGGGGAGCTGTTTTTT.

Regarding this clone: The sample carries other DNA sequences with the same CDR3. This chain uses TRBV5-1 with TRBJ2-3; 7 nucleotides align to TRBD1. This CDR3 is built from 15 residues. Losses at the gene ends were 2 bases for V and 3 bases for J; bases not matched to a gene: 6. Germline V lookup: CDR1 SGHRS, CDR2 YFSETQ. CDR3 amino acids: CASSLGAGGTDTQYF. The CDR3 region has the DNA TGCGCCAGCAGCTTAGGGGCAGGGGGTACAGATACGCAGTATTTT.

CDR3 coding DNA: TGTGCCAGCACCGGGCGGGCCGGGGAGCTGTTTTTT. Its protein is CASTGRAGELFF. The rearrangement joins TRBV2 to TRBJ2-2, with D possibly matching TRBD2 (5 bases). Per germline, CDR1 SNHLY and CDR2 FYNNEI. The CDR3 spans 12 residues. V was clipped by 7 bases and J by 6 bases, with 9 bases between them.

This chain links TRBV5-4 with TRBJ2-7; 10 bases fit TRBD2. CDR3 length: 14 residues. CDR1 and CDR2 from the germline V gene are SGHNT and YYREEE (reference sequence). V shed 4 bases and J 4 bases; nucleotides not matched to a gene: 5. The DNA of the CDR3 is TGTGCCAGCAGCAAACCGGGACTAGCGTACGAGCAGTACTTC. Protein sequence: CASSKPGLAYEQYF.

This clone was detected only a few times. This rearrangement joins TRBV7-2 to TRBJ1-1; D gene uncertain. Germline assignment: CDR1 SGHTA and CDR2 FQGNSA. V was shortened by 1 base and J by 6 bases, with 12 bases between the two germline ends. This CDR3 region has 14 residues. The CDR3 bases are TGTGCCAGCAGCTTAGTGGTCCCCCTGGCTGAAGCTTTCTTT. This encodes CASSLVVPLAEAFF.

CDR3 sequence (DNA): TGTGCCAGCAGTGAACTGACCCCCCCGGGAAAACTGTTTTTT. Translation gives CASSELTPPGKLFF. The V gene is TRBV6-1, the J gene TRBJ1-4; D is unclear. Between the trimmed V and J ends, which lost 2 bases and 10 bases, there was a span of 14 bases. The germline V gene has CDR1 MNHNS and CDR2 SASEGT. The CDR3 has 14 residues.

The chain recombines TRBV6-5 with TRBJ2-4; no clear D gene. Between the trimmed V and J ends, which lost 5 bases and 0 bases, there was a span of 11 bases. The germline V gene has CDR1 MNHEY and CDR2 SVGAGI. This CDR3 contains 15 residues. The CDR3 protein is CASSNNILAKNIQYF. In DNA form, the CDR3 reads TGTGCCAGCAGTAACAACATCCTAGCCAAAAACATTCAGTACTTC.

V usage is TRBV28 and J usage is TRBJ1-2; a weak D match, TRBD1 (5 bases). The germline V gene has CDR1 MDHEN and CDR2 SYDVKM. The CDR3 is 14 amino acids. V was pared by 6 bases and J by 7 bases, with 18 bases between. In DNA form, the CDR3 reads TGTGCCAGCAGCCTTACCGGCAGGGCGGCTGGCTACACCTTC. Amino acids: CASSLTGRAAGYTF.

The table lists this clone with a few counts. V usage is TRBV7-9 and J usage is TRBJ2-1; 12 bases map to TRBD2. Germline-derived CDR1 and CDR2 are SEHNR and FQNEAQ (reference sequence). The CDR3 is made up of 19 amino acids. V was clipped by 1 base and J by 5 bases; unmatched bases: 12. CDR3 DNA: TGTGCCAGCAGCTTAGGGGAGACTAGCGGGAGAGATGTGCACAATGAGCAGTTCTTC. This sequence encodes CASSLGETSGRDVHNEQFF.

The chain joins TRBV2 to TRBJ2-2; D is unresolved. Trimming shortened V by 6 bases and J by 3 bases, and 14 bases separated the two germline ends. Germline-derived CDR1 and CDR2 are SNHLY and FYNNEI. This CDR3 has 15 residues. CDR3 DNA: TGTGCCAGCAGAGGTTCTGGGATGCACACCGGGGAGCTGTTTTTT. It specifies CASRGSGMHTGELFF. Based on the CDR3 plus reference TRBV2 and TRBJ2-2, the full variable domain is EPEVTQTPSHQVTQMGQEVILRCVPISNHLYFYWYRQILGQKVEFLVSFYNNEISEKSEIFDDQFSVERPDGSNFTLKIRSTKLEDSAMYFCASRGSGMHTGELFFGEGSRLTVL.

V and J are TRBV18 and TRBJ2-7; possibly TRBD1 or TRBD2 for D (5 bases each). V gave up 3 bases and J gave up 0 bases, with 6 bases separating them. The CDR3 is 13 residues long. The germline V gene has CDR1 KGHSH and CDR2 LQKENI. In nucleotides, the CDR3 is TGTGCCAGCTCACCCGGGACCTCCTACGAGCAGTACTTC. Translation gives CASSPGTSYEQYF. Filled out from reference TRBV18 and TRBJ2-7, the complete variable domain reads NAGVMQNPRHLVRRRGQEARLRCSPMKGHSHVYWYRQLPEEGLKFMVYLQKENIIDESGMPKERFSAEFPKEGPSILRIQQVVRGDSAAYFCASSPGTSYEQYFGPGTRLTVT.

The rearrangement joins TRBV19 to TRBJ2-1; 7 nucleotides align to TRBD1. The J segment lost 3 bases and the V segment lost 7 bases, leaving 6 bases of the junction unmatched. CDR1 and CDR2 from the germline V gene are LNHDA and SQIVND (reference sequence). The CDR3 is 14 residues long. CDR3 sequence (DNA): TGTGCCAGTAATGAGGGACAGCTCTACAATGAGCAGTTCTTC. The encoded protein is CASNEGQLYNEQFF. Variable domain in full (rest from reference TRBV19 and TRBJ2-1): DGGITQSPKYLFRKEGQNVTLSCEQNLNHDAMYWYRQDPGQGLRLIYYSQIVNDFQKGDIAEGYSVSREKKESFPLTVTSAQKNPTAFYLCASNEGQLYNEQFFGPGTRLTVL.

V gene TRBV6-5 combines with J gene TRBJ2-7, with D maybe TRBD1 (6 bases). Trimming cost V 7 bases and J 3 bases, with 10 bases left between them. The CDR3 runs to 12 residues. Looked up from germline, CDR1 is MNHEY and CDR2 is SVGAGI. This CDR3 reads CASTPDSYEQYF. The CDR3 DNA sequence: TGTGCCAGCACACCGGACAGCTACGAGCAGTACTTC.

The chain's CDR3 is CASSLALTDYGYTF. DNA for the CDR3: TGTGCCAGCAGCTTAGCGCTCACAGACTATGGCTACACCTTC. J is TRBJ1-2 and V is TRBV7-8; D uncertain. Germline V gene sequence: CDR1 SGHVS, CDR2 FQNEAQ. The CDR3 runs 14 residues. With 0 bases removed from V and 3 bases from J, the gap between germline ends came to 8 bases. Complete variable domain (other parts from reference TRBV7-8 and TRBJ1-2): GAGVSQSPRYKVAKRGQDVALRCDPISGHVSLFWYQQALGQGPEFLTYFQNEAQLDKSGLPSDRFFAERPEGSVSTLKIQRTQQEDSAVYLCASSLALTDYGYTFGSGTRLTVV.

The CDR3 loop reads CASSSNRGLGISTEAFF. The CDR3 nucleotides are TGTGCCAGCAGCTCTAACAGGGGGCTTGGCATTTCGACTGAAGCTTTCTTT. The rearrangement joins TRBV7-9 to TRBJ1-1; 9 bases match TRBD1. V lost 4 bases to trimming and J lost 5 bases; unmatched junction nucleotides: 14. CDR1 and CDR2 (germline): SEHNR, FQNEAQ (reference sequence). The CDR3 covers 17 residues.

The chain combines TRBV6-6 with TRBJ1-1, with D tentatively TRBD1 (6 bases). CDR1 and CDR2 (germline): MNHNY, SVGAGI (reference sequence). The CDR3 length is 13 residues. Trimming removed 7 bases from V and 4 bases from J, with 13 bases in between. CDR3 bases: TGTGCCAGCAACCGGGGGCTTGGCACTGAAGCTTTCTTT. Its protein product is CASNRGLGTEAFF.

The chain recombines TRBV27 with TRBJ2-2; the D is unclear. Germline V gene lookup returns CDR1 MNHEY and CDR2 SMNVEV (reference sequence). Deletions cut 3 bases from V and 6 bases from J, with 5 bases between. The CDR3 contains 12 residues. The CDR3 DNA reads as TGTGCCAGCAGTTTCCGGCCCGGGGAGCTGTTTTTT. This sequence encodes CASSFRPGELFF.

The V call is TRBV6-1, the J call TRBJ2-5; D perhaps matches TRBD1 (6 bases). This CDR3 is 15 amino acids long. CDR1 and CDR2 (germline): MNHNS, SASEGT. Trimming pared 3 bases from V and 2 bases from J, leaving 13 bases between. DNA of the CDR3: TGTGCCAGCAGTGAGATGACAGGAGCACAAGAGACCCAGTACTTC. Translating it yields CASSEMTGAQETQYF.